These T cell receptor beta chains were read from a single sample in a study of T cell responses to AZD1222 COVID-19 vaccine. Using immunoSEQ multiplex PCR, the repertoire was profiled, and TCRdb retains in-frame clones only, with some absent. The data show about 260,000 clones, approximately 93% seen once. The sample in question was peripheral blood, obtained on day 0 of AZD1222 vaccination. These receptors came from an adult in good health. Both conserved end residues are part of each CDR3.

j_call v_call cdr3_aa
TRBJ1-3 TRBV5-6 CASSLDSTGNTIYF
TRBJ2-7 TRBV5-1 CASSIAGGPYEQYF
TRBJ2-3 TRBV24-1 CATSDPGTSGSADTQYF
TRBJ1-1 TRBV5-4 CASSLQAPGNTEAFF
TRBJ2-3 TRBV4-1 CASSQGATSGRSADTQYF
TRBJ1-2 TRBV4-1 CASSQEGYYGYTF
TRBJ2-7 TRBV7-9 CASSLASGGSEQYF
TRBJ1-5 TRBV5-3 CARSPGQGSNQPQHF
TRBJ1-2 TRBV29-1 CSDRQSGYTF
TRBJ1-1 TRBV6-2/TRBV6-3 CASSLTDVNTEAFF
TRBJ1-2 TRBV3-1/TRBV3-2 CASSETTGVNYGYTF
TRBJ2-7 TRBV12-3/TRBV12-4 CASSALESEQYF
TRBJ1-6 TRBV4-1 CASSQGGFGSPLHF
TRBJ2-5 TRBV24-1 CATSARGQGRGETQYF
TRBJ1-2 TRBV3-1/TRBV3-2 CASSQGEGYTF
TRBJ2-7 TRBV11-2 CASSSYSGRRYEQYF
TRBJ1-1 TRBV5-5 CASSTADRGLTEAFF
TRBJ2-7 TRBV11-1 CASSLMGRGFYEQYF
TRBJ2-7 TRBV3-1/TRBV3-2 CASSQSAGGGGKVHEQYF
TRBJ1-5 TRBV19 CASSRGGLQPQHF
TRBJ1-2 TRBV19 CASSDSQSGGYTF
TRBJ1-1 TRBV27 CASTISGTGGSTEAFF
TRBJ1-6 TRBV18 CASSPGQGSSPLHF
TRBJ2-5 TRBV28 CASSPRDRETQYF
TRBJ2-3 TRBV13 CASSLGPRTTQYF
TRBJ1-5 TRBV28 CASNGQGNYSNQPQHF
TRBJ1-1 TRBV15 CATSRERNTEAFF
TRBJ1-5 TRBV28 CASSLTNNQPQHF
TRBJ2-1 TRBV21-1 CASSKALLLAEPFFYNEQFF
TRBJ2-1 TRBV6-5 CASSSLAGGPGNEQFF
TRBJ1-6 TRBV10-2 CASRQGAQNSPLHF
TRBJ1-4 TRBV2 CASSAVTVNEKLFF
TRBJ1-5 TRBV6-5 CASSNSRRQPQHF
TRBJ2-1 TRBV7-8 CASSHQNPWRALLFF
TRBJ2-2 TRBV12-3/TRBV12-4 CASRGNRAGELFF
TRBJ2-5 TRBV19 CASSIVCCLGRTSGPVVETQYF
TRBJ2-7 TRBV15 CATSTRSYEQYF
TRBJ2-7 TRBV3-1/TRBV3-2 CASSQRTAIYEQYF
TRBJ1-2 TRBV7-9 CASSHQAGGDGYTF
TRBJ2-7 TRBV7-8 CASIGQGLYEQYF
TRBJ2-7 TRBV5-1 CASSLSRTGAYEQYF
TRBJ1-5 TRBV28 CASSSPPQPQHF
TRBJ1-2 TRBV6-5 CASSRRQGDGYTF
TRBJ2-7 TRBV21-1 CASSKGVGPLEQYF
TRBJ1-1 TRBV5-1 CASSFLSGSEAFF